Each of the 18 T cell receptor beta chains below was sequenced from the same sample in a study of blood T cell repertoires in COVID-19. Using immunoSEQ multiplex PCR, the repertoire was profiled, and TCRdb retains in-frame clones only, with some absent. This table holds roughly 570,000 clones, about 89% found once. Sequencing was done on a sample of peripheral blood. Every receptor here comes from a woman in her 50s with COVID-19, enrolled during active disease.

This chain joins TRBV6-5 and TRBJ1-4, with 9 bases aligning to TRBD1. Germline CDR1 and CDR2: MNHEY and SVGAGI. V lost 7 bases and J lost 8; bases outside the gene matches: 8. CDR3 length equals 14 residues. The CDR3 reads CASTGTGLGEKLFF. In nucleotides, the CDR3 is TGTGCCAGCACCGGGACAGGGCTCGGGGAAAAACTGTTTTTT.

The gene calls are TRBV5-1 and TRBJ2-5; tentative D call: TRBD2 (6 bases). The CDR3 spans 16 residues. V gave up 0 bases and J gave up 5 bases, with 17 bases separating them. Germline CDR1 is SGHRS and CDR2 is YFSETQ. Here the CDR3 DNA reads TGCGCCAGCAGCTTGGCCGGGAGACAGAAGTGGGAGACCCAGTACTTC. It codes for CASSLAGRQKWETQYF.

The chain is built from TRBV9 and TRBJ2-5; 15 positions match TRBD2. This CDR3 is 19 amino acids long. The trim removed 2 bases at V and 0 bases at J, leaving 8 bases unmatched. Germline-derived CDR1 and CDR2 are SGDLS and YYNGEE. CDR3 bases: TGTGCCAGCAGCGTGGCGGGACTAGCGGGGGGTCGGTACCAAGAGACCCAGTACTTC. It specifies CASSVAGLAGGRYQETQYF.

This clone has just a few counts. The V gene is TRBV7-9, the J gene TRBJ1-1, with 8 bases fitting TRBD1. The CDR3 totals 15 residues. Germline V gene lookup returns CDR1 SEHNR and CDR2 FQNEAQ (reference sequence). V shed 5 bases and J 5 bases; nucleotides not matched to a gene: 10. CDR3 residues: CASSPTTGGGTEAFF. The CDR3 DNA reads TGTGCCAGCAGCCCCACTACAGGGGGTGGAACTGAAGCTTTCTTT.

The chain combines TRBV5-1 with TRBJ1-5, with D perhaps TRBD1 (5 bases). The ends were cut back, 1 base at V and 7 bases at J, with 24 bases in the middle. The CDR3 spans 18 residues. Germline lookup yields CDR1 SGHRS and CDR2 YFSETQ. The CDR3 nucleotides are TGCGCCAGCAGCTTGACCCCGGGAGGAAGGGGAGGAGGACAGCCCCAGCATTTT. Encoded protein: CASSLTPGGRGGGQPQHF. Full variable domain (rest looked up from reference TRBV5-1 and TRBJ1-5): KAGVTQTPRYLIKTRGQQVTLSCSPISGHRSVSWYQQTPGQGLQFLFEYFSETQRNKGNFPGRFSGRQFSNSRSEMNVSTLELGDSALYLCASSLTPGGRGGGQPQHFGDGTRLSIL.

This clone came up once. This chain uses TRBV7-8 with TRBJ1-4, with 7 bases identical to TRBD1. This CDR3 is built from 14 residues. J lost 7 bases, V lost 6 bases, and 8 bases had no gene match. Germline loops: CDR1 SGHVS, CDR2 FQNEAQ. CDR3 protein: CASRPDRVGEKLFF. CDR3 in DNA: TGTGCCAGCAGACCCGACAGGGTCGGTGAAAAACTGTTTTTT.

The V and J genes are TRBV12-5 and TRBJ2-1; D remains unclear. Trimming pared 5 bases from V and 3 bases from J, leaving 17 bases between. This CDR3 is built from 16 residues. CDR1 and CDR2 (germline): LGHNT, FRNRAP. DNA of the CDR3: TGTGCTAGTGGTCTCTCATTTCTCTCGGGCTACAATGAGCAGTTCTTC. It yields the protein CASGLSFLSGYNEQFF. The full variable domain, rest sourced from reference TRBV12-5 and TRBJ2-1, is DARVTQTPRHKVTEMGQEVTMRCQPILGHNTVFWYRQTMMQGLELLAYFRNRAPLDDSGMPKDRFSAEMPDATLATLKIQPSEPRDSAVYFCASGLSFLSGYNEQFFGPGTRLTVL.

The rearrangement uses TRBV7-8 and TRBJ2-7; 12 bases are shared with TRBD2. V shed 9 bases, J shed 2 bases, and the junction held 2 bases outside the gene matches. The CDR3 has 13 residues. Germline V lookup: CDR1 SGHVS, CDR2 FQNEAQ. This chain's CDR3 is CASRTSGAYEQYF. The CDR3 DNA follows: TGTGCCAGTAGGACTAGCGGGGCCTACGAGCAGTACTTC.

The chain combines TRBV5-1 with TRBJ2-7, with a possible D match to TRBD1 (5 bases). The CDR3 sequence is 14 residues long. The germline gives CDR1 SGHRS, CDR2 YFSETQ. Trimming took 0 bases from V and 6 from J, leaving 13 bases between them. This CDR3 reads CASSLEGQGAEQYF. The CDR3 coding sequence is TGCGCCAGCAGCTTGGAGGGGCAAGGCGCCGAGCAGTACTTC. Together with reference TRBV5-1 and TRBJ2-7, the CDR3 gives the full variable domain: KAGVTQTPRYLIKTRGQQVTLSCSPISGHRSVSWYQQTPGQGLQFLFEYFSETQRNKGNFPGRFSGRQFSNSRSEMNVSTLELGDSALYLCASSLEGQGAEQYFGPGTRLTVT.

This chain links TRBV5-8 with TRBJ1-1; D possibly corresponds to TRBD1 (5 bases). Trimming removed 4 bases from V and 4 bases from J, with 14 bases in between. The germline V gene has CDR1 SGHTS and CDR2 YDEGEE. CDR3 length equals 14 residues. The CDR3 reads CASSGYQGGTEAFF. The CDR3 DNA follows: TGTGCCAGCAGCGGGTATCAGGGAGGCACTGAAGCTTTCTTT.

The chain has TRBV4-1 and TRBJ2-7; TRBD2 is a possible D gene (5 bases). The germline V and J ends were trimmed by 4 bases and 5 bases, with 24 bases remaining between them. Germline CDR1 is MGHRA and CDR2 is YSYEKL. CDR3 length: 17 residues. The CDR3 loop is CASSRNTGVQRFHEQYF. The CDR3 DNA is TGCGCCAGCAGCCGCAACACCGGGGTCCAGAGGTTTCACGAGCAGTACTTC.

The chain employs TRBV5-1 and TRBJ1-2; 7 bases agree with TRBD1. Germline lookup yields CDR1 SGHRS and CDR2 YFSETQ. The CDR3 is made up of 15 amino acids. V was clipped by 0 bases and J by 1 base; unmatched bases: 3. For the CDR3, the DNA is TGCGCCAGCAGCTTGGGACAGGGATTTAACTATGGCTACACCTTC. Encoded protein: CASSLGQGFNYGYTF.

This rearrangement joins TRBV18 to TRBJ2-3; D perhaps matches TRBD1 (6 bases). The V end was cut by 6 bases, the J end by 2 bases, with 15 bases between. The CDR3 runs to 15 residues. Germline CDR1 is KGHSH and CDR2 is LQKENI. The CDR3 loop is CASSPRQVPTDTQYF. The CDR3 DNA follows: TGTGCCAGCTCCCCAAGACAGGTCCCCACAGATACGCAGTATTTT.

J is TRBJ2-6 and V is TRBV5-4; 7 nucleotides line up with TRBD1. The CDR3 sequence is 15 residues long. Trimming took 5 bases from V and 4 from J; bases not matched to a gene: 6. In germline, CDR1 is SGHNT, CDR2 YYREEE (reference sequence). This chain's CDR3 is CASRVRGPGANVLTF. CDR3 DNA sequence: TGTGCCAGCAGGGTTAGGGGGCCCGGGGCCAACGTCCTGACTTTC.

V gene TRBV28 combines with J gene TRBJ2-7, with 7 bases lining up with TRBD1. CDR3 length: 13 residues. V was pared by 6 bases and J by 3 bases, with 5 bases of the junction left unmatched. Germline-derived CDR1 and CDR2 are MDHEN and SYDVKM. CDR3 residues: CASRTGQFYEQYF. In nucleotides, the CDR3 is TGTGCCAGCAGAACGGGACAGTTCTACGAGCAGTACTTC.

The genes are TRBV7-9 and TRBJ2-2; 9 nucleotides agree with TRBD1. Per germline, CDR1 SEHNR and CDR2 FQNEAQ (reference sequence). J lost 6 bases, V lost 4 bases, and 6 bases had no gene match. There are 15 residues in the CDR3. The CDR3 reads CASSSSWTGAGELFF. The CDR3, as DNA: TGTGCCAGCAGCTCTAGCTGGACAGGGGCCGGGGAGCTGTTTTTT.

The V gene is TRBV9, the J gene TRBJ1-1, with a possible D match to TRBD1 (5 bases). V was cut by 0 bases and J by 7 bases, with 10 bases left in between. The CDR3 has 13 amino acids. The germline CDR1 and CDR2 sequences are SGDLS and YYNGEE. For the CDR3, the DNA is TGTGCCAGCAGCGTAGTAGACAGAGGTGAAGCTTTCTTT. Its protein is CASSVVDRGEAFF.

On this clone: Without the conserved terminal phenylalanine or tryptophan, this CDR3 likely stems from a read error. The limits of the CDR3 on the DNA are not certain, so only TCRdb's listed CDR3 is given. The chain joins TRBV27 to TRBJ2-4; whether TRBD2, the table's D call, matches the DNA was not checked. The germline V gene encodes CDR1 MNHEY and CDR2 SMNVEV (reference sequence). With termini counted, the CDR3 has 11 amino acids. CDR3: CASSSKEQGGS.